This is a list of T cell receptor beta chains from one sample in a study of beta chain features in type 1 diabetes. The table came from immunoSEQ multiplex PCR; TCRdb's copy has only in-frame clones and leaves some out. The table shows about 400,000 clones, with roughly 12% occurring only once. Sequencing was done on a sample of naive CD4+ T cells from blood. These receptors were collected from a woman aged 18-29 years with type 1 diabetes. CDR3s include the opening cysteine and the closing phenylalanine or tryptophan. D genes are given only for firm matches. Clone size appears in some rows only: once, few, many, or a class for an expanded clone.

TRBV7-9,NA,TRBJ2-1,NA,TGTGCCAGCAGCACCAGGGACAAAGTGGATGAGCAGTTCTTC,CASSTRDKVDEQFF
TRBV7-8,NA,TRBJ2-1,few,TGTGCCAGCAGCTCCCGATTTGCGTCTAGCGTGCGGTCCTACAATGAGCAGTTCTTC,CASSSRFASSVRSYNEQFF
TRBV15,NA,TRBJ1-1,NA,TGTGCCACCAGTGTCGGACAGATGAACACTGAAGCTTTCTTT,CATSVGQMNTEAFF
TRBV10-3,NA,TRBJ1-1,NA,TGTGCCAGTGGGGGGGATGGGGCTGAAGCTTTCTTT,CASGGDGAEAFF
TRBV4-2,TRBD2,TRBJ2-7,few,TGTGCCAGCAGCCGTACCGGGACTAGGCTTGAGCAGTACTTC,CASSRTGTRLEQYF
TRBV7-9,TRBD1,TRBJ2-7,few,TGTGCCAGCAGCTCGTACAGGGGGCCCGGGGTCGAGCAGTACTTC,CASSSYRGPGVEQYF
TRBV5-6,NA,TRBJ1-5,NA,TGTGCCAGCACCCTGGCGGGTAGCAATCAGCCCCAGCATTTT,CASTLAGSNQPQHF
TRBV29-1,NA,TRBJ1-1,few,TGCAGCGTGCTCTCTAATGTGAACACTGAAGCTTTCTTT,CSVLSNVNTEAFF
TRBV9,NA,TRBJ2-5,NA,TGTGCCAGCAGCTTACCCGGGACATCCGTCCAGTACTTC,CASSLPGTSVQYF
TRBV5-1,TRBD2,TRBJ2-7,NA,TGCGCCAGCAATAGCGGGAGGGCGAAGGAGGAGCAGTACTTC,CASNSGRAKEEQYF
TRBV4-2,NA,TRBJ1-2,NA,TGTGCCAGCAGCCCGGGGGGGCTCTATGGCTACACCTTC,CASSPGGLYGYTF
TRBV11-3,TRBD1,TRBJ2-5,few,TGTGCCAGCAGCTTGGGACAGCAAGAGACCCAGTACTTC,CASSLGQQETQYF
TRBV19,TRBD2,TRBJ2-1,NA,TGTGCCAGTAGTTCCGCGGGGGAATTCAATGAGCAGTTCTTC,CASSSAGEFNEQFF
TRBV21-1,NA,TRBJ2-7,few,TGTGCCAGCAGTGGGACAAACGAAGCCTACGAGCAGTACTTC,CASSGTNEAYEQYF
TRBV7-2,NA,TRBJ2-1,NA,TGTGCCAGCAGCTCCCCACCGGGACTGCACAATGAGCAGTTCTTC,CASSSPPGLHNEQFF
TRBV6-5,TRBD1,TRBJ1-1,few,TGTGCCAGCAGTTCGGGACAGCGGCGATCCGAAGCTTTCTTT,CASSSGQRRSEAFF
TRBV28,NA,TRBJ1-5,few,TGTGCCAGCAGACCCCCGCAGGGTCCCCAGCATTTT,CASRPPQGPQHF
TRBV7-9,NA,TRBJ1-1,NA,TGTGCCAGCAGCTTAGCCCTGAGGAACACTGAAGCTTTCTTT,CASSLALRNTEAFF
TRBV7-9,TRBD2,TRBJ2-5,NA,TGTGCCAGCAGCTTAACTGACCTAGCGGGAAGAGAGACCCAGTACTTC,CASSLTDLAGRETQYF
TRBV28,NA,TRBJ2-5,NA,TGTGCCAGCAGTTTTGGTGGCGGGCAAGCACGGGAGACCCAGTACTTC,CASSFGGGQARETQYF